This T cell receptor beta chain originates from a study of T-cell memory formation after mild COVID-19. Study context: TCR clusters mostly belonged to single donors.

Researchers used 5'RACE with constant-segment primers to make TCR alpha and TCR beta cDNA libraries that carry sample barcodes and UMIs. Each CDR3 protein gets one entry after TCRdb re-called the 5' RACE reads with MiXCR. The sample lists a few hundred thousand distinct CDR3 sequences, more than 13% occurring once. Trimming at V came to 6 bases and at J to 8 bases, leaving 3 bases not matched to a gene. Germline loops: CDR1 SNHLY, CDR2 FYNNEI. This CDR3 comprises 12 residues. This clonotype was seen only a few times. What it recognizes is unknown. Study outcomes and limitations: Pre-infection memory contained some responding clones, which suggested that cross-reactive memory had joined. The study found contracting CD4+ clones mainly in CM and EM and contracting CD8+ clones in EMRA.

Sequenced: PBMCs or a T cell subset sorted from them (not recorded which). This receptor was identified in a man between 18 and 29 years old who had mild COVID-19 (a few samples of this study predate the infection). Cell type and time point are not known. The chain combines TRBV2 with TRBJ2-4, with 8 nucleotides matching TRBD1. The CDR3 here is CASRDRGDIQYF. Here the CDR3 DNA reads TGTGCCAGCAGAGACAGGGGTGACATTCAGTACTTC.